This entry lists 12 T cell receptor beta chains sequenced from one sample in a study of spatial heterogeneity in lung cancer. TCRdb processed the 5' RACE reads anew with MiXCR; each CDR3 protein has one entry. The table includes 7,600 or so distinct CDR3 sequences, roughly 7.2% detected once. Time point denoted: sample taken at primary tumor resection. Here the sequenced sample was PBMCs, taken at surgery. The receptors derive from a male donor with early-stage non-small cell lung cancer.

In this sample, this clonotype turned up many times. The chain employs TRBV28 and TRBJ2-5; no firm D call. V gave up 2 bases and J gave up 1 base, with 5 bases separating them. Germline values: CDR1 MDHEN, CDR2 SYDVKM. There are 13 residues in the CDR3. The CDR3 loop reads CASSLPGQETQYF. The CDR3 DNA follows: TGTGCCAGCAGTTTACCGGGCCAAGAGACCCAGTACTTC.

V is TRBV18 and J is TRBJ2-1; TRBD1 matches 8 bases. The CDR3 runs 17 residues. Germline CDR1 and CDR2: KGHSH and LQKENI. The trim removed 3 bases at V and 7 bases at J, leaving 14 bases unmatched. The CDR3 is CASSPGRMGTGFNEQFF. The CDR3 nucleotides are TGTGCCAGCTCACCGGGTCGAATGGGGACAGGTTTTAATGAGCAGTTCTTC. The full variable domain, with the rest looked up from reference TRBV18 and TRBJ2-1, is NAGVMQNPRHLVRRRGQEARLRCSPMKGHSHVYWYRQLPEEGLKFMVYLQKENIIDESGMPKERFSAEFPKEGPSILRIQQVVRGDSAAYFCASSPGRMGTGFNEQFFGPGTRLTVL.

This clonotype was detected ten times or more. The chain uses TRBV6-2 or TRBV6-3 and TRBJ1-1; D is possibly TRBD1 (6 bases). Trimming shortened V by 7 bases and J by 1 base, and 22 bases separated the two germline ends. CDR1 and CDR2 from the germline V gene are MNHEY and SVGEGT. This CDR3 is built from 17 residues. CDR3 in amino acids: CASIPDGTEGGNTEAFF. CDR3 nucleotides: TGTGCCAGCATCCCGGACGGAACTGAAGGGGGGAACACTGAAGCTTTCTTT.

This clonotype was observed many times. V and J are TRBV9 and TRBJ2-2; 10 nucleotides agree with TRBD2. After removal of 0 bases from V and 6 bases from J, the junction contained 5 bases not matched to a gene. The CDR3 consists of 16 residues. Germline V gives CDR1 SGDLS, CDR2 YYNGEE. Here the CDR3 DNA reads TGTGCCAGCAGCGTAGGGAGCGGGGGGGCTGCCGGGGAGCTGTTTTTT. This encodes CASSVGSGGAAGELFF. The whole variable domain, filled in from reference TRBV9 and TRBJ2-2, reads DSGVTQTPKHLITATGQRVTLRCSPRSGDLSVYWYQQSLDQGLQFLIQYYNGEERAKGNILERFSAQQFPDLHSELNLSSLELGDSALYFCASSVGSGGAAGELFFGEGSRLTVL.

This clonotype has ten or more counts. V is TRBV28 and J is TRBJ1-1; 10 nucleotides match TRBD1. V shed 3 bases, J shed 6 bases, and the junction held 4 bases outside the gene matches. The V gene's germline CDR1 is MDHEN and CDR2 SYDVKM. The length of the CDR3 is 14 residues. CDR3 in amino acids: CASSLGTGAAEAFF. The DNA of the CDR3 is TGTGCCAGCAGTTTGGGGACAGGGGCTGCTGAAGCTTTCTTT.

J is TRBJ1-2 and V is TRBV19, with D unresolved. CDR1 and CDR2 from the germline V gene are LNHDA and SQIVND (reference sequence). Trimming cost V 3 bases and J 7 bases, with 18 bases left between them. The CDR3 is made up of 15 amino acids. CDR3 sequence (DNA): TGTGCCAGTAGTATTAAGATTTCGGGTTACGGTGGCTACACCTTC. Translated: CASSIKISGYGGYTF.

This clonotype is labeled as medium-sized. V gene TRBV29-1 combines with J gene TRBJ2-7; D gene uncertain. CDR1 SQVTM and CDR2 ANQGSEA come from the germline V gene. V lost 4 bases to trimming and J lost 1 base, with 2 bases between them. The CDR3 consists of 10 residues. The CDR3 sequence is CSVGSYEQYF. CDR3 in DNA: TGCAGCGTTGGATCCTACGAGCAGTACTTC.

This clonotype was found many times. The rearrangement uses TRBV2 and TRBJ2-7; TRBD1 aligns across 7 bases. The CDR3 covers 13 residues. With V trimmed by 6 bases and J by 7 bases, 9 bases remained unmatched. Germline V CDR1 and CDR2: SNHLY, FYNNEI. CDR3 loop: CASSRQGSGEQYV. The CDR3 DNA reads TGTGCCAGCAGCCGACAGGGTTCGGGAGAGCAGTACGTC.

This clonotype was recorded many times. The chain links TRBV27 to TRBJ2-2; D possibly corresponds to TRBD1 (5 bases). Trimming took 4 bases from V and 7 from J, leaving 13 bases between them. CDR3 size: 14 residues. Germline-derived CDR1 and CDR2 are MNHEY and SMNVEV (reference sequence). CDR3 residues: CASSWTLIGGELFF. The CDR3 DNA follows: TGTGCCAGCAGTTGGACACTGATAGGCGGGGAGCTGTTTTTT.

This clonotype showed up many times. The CDR3 spells CASNEGVGYGYTF. CDR3 in DNA: TGTGCCAGTAATGAGGGGGTCGGCTATGGCTACACCTTC. The chain uses TRBV19 and TRBJ1-2; weak D call: TRBD1 (6 bases). CDR3 length: 13 amino acids. V was pared by 7 bases and J by 4 bases, with 13 bases between. Per the germline V gene, CDR1 is LNHDA and CDR2 is SQIVND (reference sequence).

This clonotype was recorded many times. The chain links TRBV7-2 to TRBJ2-4; 8 bases fit TRBD2. This CDR3 has 14 amino acids. Germline CDR1 SGHTA, CDR2 FQGNSA. After removal of 0 bases from V and 6 bases from J, the junction contained 1 base not matched to a gene. The CDR3 loop reads CASSLAGGGNIQYF. The CDR3 nucleotides read TGTGCCAGCAGCTTAGCCGGGGGGGGAAACATTCAGTACTTC. Based on the CDR3 plus reference TRBV7-2 and TRBJ2-4, the full variable domain is GAGVSQSPSNKVTEKGKDVELRCDPISGHTALYWYRQSLGQGLEFLIYFQGNSAPDKSGLPSDRFSAERTGGSVSTLTIQRTQQEDSAVYLCASSLAGGGNIQYFGAGTRLSVL.

This clonotype was picked up many times. The chain is built from TRBV6-5 and TRBJ1-5, with TRBD1 matching 7 bases. The V gene's germline CDR1 is MNHEY and CDR2 SVGAGI. The V gene end was trimmed by 0 bases and the J gene end by 6 bases; junction bases not matched to a gene: 2. The CDR3 covers 14 residues. CDR3 protein: CASSYSTGIQPQHF. CDR3 nucleotide sequence: TGTGCCAGCAGTTACTCGACAGGGATTCAGCCCCAGCATTTT.